The 25 T cell receptor beta chains below all came from one sample that was sequenced in a study of blood T cells in healthy people across ages. The use of a sample-barcoded 5' primer and a J-beta primer mix characterized a second PCR of roughly 7 to 11 cycles. TCRdb re-derived calls from the 5' RACE reads in MiXCR, one entry per CDR3 protein. The sample carries roughly 560,000 distinct CDR3 sequences, under 30% recorded once. The same data also contributed to another study, on T cells of mothers and their children.

Sequenced: blood. The receptors stem from a boy aged 5-17 years in good health.

Note on this clonotype: The junction departs from germline at one end; a sequencing error may be responsible. The J gene is TRBJ1-1, the V gene TRBV29-1; D remains ambiguous. The CDR3 totals 15 residues. Germline CDR1 and CDR2: SQVTM and ANQGSEA. In DNA, the CDR3 is TGCAGCGTTCAAGAACCTCAGTCTATGAACACTGAAGCTTTCTTT. It codes for CSVQEPQSMNTEAFF.

This clonotype was found many times. The gene calls are TRBV6-5 and TRBJ2-7; TRBD1 is a possible D gene (6 bases). Germline lookup yields CDR1 MNHEY and CDR2 SVGAGI. Trimming took off 2 bases at V and 5 bases at J, with 25 bases between the two ends. The CDR3 is 18 amino acids. The CDR3 bases are TGTGCCAGCAGTTACCTGCTGTCGGATGGCAGGGGTCGGCACGAGCAGTACTTC. Its protein product is CASSYLLSDGRGRHEQYF.

V usage is TRBV6-2 or TRBV6-3 and J usage is TRBJ2-5, with D hard to call. The DNA end is more similar to TRBJ2-1, so the J call may be wrong. From germline, CDR1 is MNHEY and CDR2 SVGEGT. The CDR3 spans 14 residues. The DNA of the CDR3 is TGTGCCAGCAGTATAGGGTCCCCCCACAATGAGCAGTTCTTC. It codes for CASSIGSPHNEQFF.

This rearrangement joins TRBV6-1 to TRBJ2-1, with no clear D. Trimming shortened V by 2 bases and J by 7 bases, and 9 bases separated the two germline ends. Germline loops: CDR1 MNHNS, CDR2 SASEGT. CDR3 length: 13 amino acids. CDR3 protein: CASSEIMGNEQFF. CDR3 DNA: TGTGCCAGCAGTGAAATAATGGGAAATGAGCAGTTCTTC.

This clonotype was observed a handful of times. The rearrangement links TRBV6-5 to TRBJ2-7, with 7 bases matching TRBD1. CDR1 MNHEY and CDR2 SVGAGI come from the germline V gene. This CDR3 contains 15 residues. Trimming at V came to 0 bases and at J to 3 bases, leaving 5 bases not matched to a gene. The CDR3 reads CASSYSGQFLYEQYF. CDR3 DNA: TGTGCCAGCAGTTACTCGGGACAGTTCCTCTACGAGCAGTACTTC.

In this sample, this clonotype turned up a few times. The J gene is TRBJ2-1, the V gene TRBV12-3 or TRBV12-4; no clear D. The CDR3 has 15 residues. The ends were cut back, 6 bases at V and 4 bases at J, with 16 bases in the middle. CDR3 in amino acids: CASSPRVGLYNEQFF. The CDR3, as DNA: TGTGCCAGCAGCCCTCGGGTGGGCCTGTACAATGAGCAGTTCTTC.

The chain uses TRBV9 and TRBJ1-2; TRBD1 is a possible D gene (5 bases). CDR1 SGDLS and CDR2 YYNGEE come from the germline V gene. Trimming shortened V by 4 bases and J by 2 bases, and 12 bases separated the two germline ends. This CDR3 is built from 14 residues. The CDR3 bases are TGTGCCAGCAGCCTAAGAGGGGAAAACTATGGCTACACCTTC. Its translation: CASSLRGENYGYTF.

This chain connects TRBV27 to TRBJ2-7, with D maybe TRBD2 (5 bases). Trimming removed 5 bases from V and 4 bases from J, with 12 bases in between. CDR1 is MNHEY, CDR2 SMNVEV, per germline (reference sequence). The CDR3 contains 13 residues. The CDR3 loop reads CASSTRELYEQYF. The CDR3 nucleotides read TGTGCCAGCAGTACGAGGGAGCTTTACGAGCAGTACTTC.

This clonotype showed up just a few times. The V and J genes are TRBV7-8 and TRBJ2-5; TRBD2 matches at 9 bases. The germline CDR1 and CDR2 sequences are SGHVS and FQNEAQ. This CDR3 comprises 15 residues. Unmatched junction bases numbered 6, after V lost 5 bases and J lost 2 bases. The CDR3 loop is CASSPQRGVQETQYF. The CDR3 bases are TGTGCCAGCAGCCCCCAGCGGGGGGTACAAGAGACCCAGTACTTC.

This clonotype was observed many times. The CDR3 region is CAGGRDETQYF. In nucleotides, the CDR3 is TGTGCCGGGGGCCGCGACGAGACCCAGTACTTC. V and J are TRBV30 and TRBJ2-5; TRBD1 is a possible D gene (6 bases). The germline V and J ends were trimmed by 8 bases and 5 bases, with 12 bases remaining between them. Germline loops: CDR1 GTSNPN, CDR2 SVGIG (reference sequence). The length of the CDR3 is 11 residues.

The CDR3: CASRTTTGDSPLHF. CDR3 in DNA: TGTGCCAGCAGAACCACCACCGGGGATTCACCCCTCCACTTT. This chain links TRBV27 with TRBJ1-6; no firm D call. Between the trimmed V and J ends, which lost 6 bases and 8 bases, there was a span of 14 bases. The CDR3 loop spans 14 amino acids. Germline V lookup: CDR1 MNHEY, CDR2 SMNVEV (reference sequence).

The chain links TRBV29-1 to TRBJ1-2; TRBD1 aligns across 8 bases. V lost 8 bases and J lost 3; bases outside the gene matches: 14. The CDR3 is 15 amino acids. Germline V gives CDR1 SQVTM, CDR2 ANQGSEA. The CDR3 DNA is TGCAGCACCGAGAGAGGACAGGGATACGACTATGGCTACACCTTC. Its translation: CSTERGQGYDYGYTF.

This clonotype was counted only a few times. The chain uses TRBV24-1 and TRBJ2-3; TRBD1 aligns across 7 bases. The V gene end was trimmed by 4 bases and the J gene end by 2 bases; junction bases not matched to a gene: 11. The CDR3 consists of 17 residues. Germline assignment: CDR1 KGHDR and CDR2 SFDVKD. CDR3 DNA sequence: TGTGCCACCAGTGACGCCGCCGGACAGGATCCCACAGATACGCAGTATTTT. Protein: CATSDAAGQDPTDTQYF.

This clonotype was observed many times. The CDR3 region is CASSLYRGTEAFF. The CDR3 bases are TGTGCCAGCAGCTTATACAGGGGGACTGAAGCTTTCTTT. The chain combines TRBV11-3 with TRBJ1-1; 8 bases are shared with TRBD1. Germline CDR1 is SGHNT and CDR2 is YENEEA. The CDR3 runs 13 residues. V shed 2 bases, J shed 5 bases, and the junction held 1 base outside the gene matches.

The genes are TRBV15 and TRBJ2-3; no clear D gene. The CDR3 is made up of 12 amino acids. The V end was cut by 3 bases, the J end by 5 bases, with 6 bases between. Germline-derived CDR1 and CDR2 are LNHNV and YYDKDF (reference sequence). CDR3 sequence (DNA): TGTGCCACCAGCAGTACTCGAGATACGCAGTATTTT. The encoded protein is CATSSTRDTQYF.

A few counts support this clonotype. The chain combines TRBV27 with TRBJ2-5, with D perhaps given as TRBD1 or TRBD2 (5 bases each). The J call may be in error: the DNA end matches TRBJ2-1 better. The CDR3 sequence is 13 residues long. Per germline, CDR1 MNHEY and CDR2 SMNVEV (reference sequence). For the CDR3, the DNA is TGTGCCAGCAGCGGGGCAGCCTACAATGAGCAGTTCTTC. It translates to CASSGAAYNEQFF.

The chain carries TRBV5-1 and TRBJ1-1; a weak D match, TRBD1 (5 bases). CDR1 is SGHRS and CDR2 is YFSETQ in the germline V gene. The CDR3 covers 14 residues. V lost 0 bases to trimming and J lost 3 bases, with 9 bases between them. The CDR3, as DNA: TGCGCCAGCAGCTTGGAGTGGGGACACACTGAAGCTTTCTTT. Protein product: CASSLEWGHTEAFF.

This clonotype appeared a few times. The V call is TRBV27, the J call TRBJ2-1; tentatively, D is TRBD2 (6 bases). CDR1 and CDR2 from the germline V gene are MNHEY and SMNVEV (reference sequence). V lost 3 bases and J 6 bases, leaving 12 bases between the germline ends. This CDR3 comprises 14 residues. This CDR3 is CASSFLLAPNEQFF. CDR3 DNA sequence: TGTGCCAGCAGTTTCTTACTAGCCCCCAATGAGCAGTTCTTC.

V is TRBV7-2 and J is TRBJ2-7; perhaps TRBD2 as D (6 bases). The length of the CDR3 is 16 residues. Trimming cost V 6 bases and J 2 bases, with 20 bases left between them. The V gene's germline CDR1 is SGHTA and CDR2 FQGNSA. The CDR3 region is CASRAEGGVPPYEQYF. Here the CDR3 DNA reads TGTGCCAGCAGGGCCGAGGGCGGGGTCCCCCCCTACGAGCAGTACTTC. Looking up the rest from reference TRBV7-2 and TRBJ2-7 gives the full variable domain: GAGVSQSPSNKVTEKGKDVELRCDPISGHTALYWYRQSLGQGLEFLIYFQGNSAPDKSGLPSDRFSAERTGGSVSTLTIQRTQQEDSAVYLCASRAEGGVPPYEQYFGPGTRLTVT.

CDR3 nucleotide sequence: TGTGCCACCAGCAGAGATTGGCCCACTGGGGAGACCCAGTACTTC. Translating gives CATSRDWPTGETQYF. The chain recombines TRBV15 with TRBJ2-5, with D unclear. From germline, CDR1 is LNHNV and CDR2 YYDKDF (reference sequence). CDR3 length: 15 amino acids. Trimming pared 0 bases from V and 5 bases from J, leaving 13 bases between.

This rearrangement joins TRBV27 to TRBJ2-1; D call uncertain. The CDR3 consists of 15 residues. Germline V gene data show CDR1 as MNHEY and CDR2 as SMNVEV (reference sequence). The V end lost 6 bases, the J end lost 0 bases, and 12 bases lay between the germline ends. The CDR3 nucleotides are TGTGCCAGCAGCTTAGGTCTACCCTCCTACAATGAGCAGTTCTTC. It translates to CASSLGLPSYNEQFF.

Here the CDR3 DNA reads TGTGCCAGCAGCCTTGGCAGGAGGCCAGAAGCTTTCTTT. Its protein product is CASSLGRRPEAFF. The genes are TRBV5-6 and TRBJ1-1; D call uncertain. The CDR3 runs 13 residues. Trimming cost V 4 bases and J 8 bases, with 15 bases left between them. Looked up from germline, CDR1 is SGHDT and CDR2 is YYEEEE.

The V and J genes are TRBV21-1 and TRBJ2-7; the table's D call, TRBD2, has no DNA check behind it. TRBV21-1 has pseudogene status. The CDR3 consists of 18 residues. CDR3 sequence: CASSNGLAGGSLGYEQYF. The CDR3 nucleotides are TGTGCCAGCAGCAACGGGCTAGCGGGAGGGAGTTTGGGATACGAGCAGTACTTC.

V gene TRBV4-2 combines with J gene TRBJ2-1, with TRBD1 matching over 10 bases. TRBJ2-7 explains the end of the DNA better; the J call may be wrong. The CDR3 loop spans 18 amino acids. Germline V gene data show CDR1 as LGHNA and CDR2 as YNFKEQ. The CDR3 is CASSQEGQGNRLSYEQYF. The CDR3 DNA is TGTGCCAGCAGCCAAGAGGGACAGGGGAATCGCCTATCCTACGAGCAGTACTTC.

The chain carries TRBV30 and TRBJ1-1, with 9 nucleotides matching TRBD1. The V segment lost 2 bases and the J segment 5 bases; nucleotides outside the gene matches: 3. From germline, CDR1 is GTSNPN and CDR2 SVGIG (reference sequence). This CDR3 contains 13 residues. This CDR3 reads CAWSTGGRTEAFF. The CDR3 nucleotides are TGTGCCTGGAGTACAGGGGGCAGGACTGAAGCTTTCTTT.